The 15 T cell receptor beta chains given below trace back to one sample, sequenced in a study of blood T cell repertoires in COVID-19. Sequencing used immunoSEQ multiplex PCR; TCRdb keeps in-frame clones, though not all of them. The profile shows under 200,000 clones, 60% to 85% of them singletons. The specimen was peripheral blood. Receptor source: a woman in her fifties or sixties with COVID-19, enrolled during active disease.

The chain employs TRBV7-8 and TRBJ2-7; weak D call: TRBD2 (5 bases). V was cut by 5 bases and J by 1 base, with 12 bases left in between. The germline V gene encodes CDR1 SGHVS and CDR2 FQNEAQ. The CDR3 has 14 residues. This CDR3 is CASSTEERSYEQYF. In DNA, the CDR3 is TGTGCCAGCAGCACTGAGGAGCGGTCCTACGAGCAGTACTTC.

The chain uses TRBV7-8 and TRBJ1-4; a possible D gene is TRBD1 (6 bases). The CDR3 consists of 16 residues. Trimming left V 0 bases short and J 7 bases short, with 15 bases between. Germline values: CDR1 SGHVS, CDR2 FQNEAQ. The CDR3 loop is CASSLASGTFGEKLFF. CDR3 sequence (DNA): TGTGCCAGCAGCTTAGCGTCAGGGACATTCGGTGAAAAACTGTTTTTT.

This chain links TRBV7-9 with TRBJ1-1; no firm D call. CDR3 length: 14 amino acids. Germline lookup yields CDR1 SEHNR and CDR2 FQNEAQ (reference sequence). V was trimmed by 0 bases and J by 1 base, leaving 6 bases between them. The CDR3, as DNA: TGTGCCAGCAGCTTAGCGTCCTCGAACACTGAAGCTTTCTTT. The encoded protein is CASSLASSNTEAFF. Looking up the rest from reference TRBV7-9 and TRBJ1-1 gives the full variable domain: DTGVSQNPRHKITKRGQNVTFRCDPISEHNRLYWYRQTLGQGPEFLTYFQNEAQLEKSRLLSDRFSAERPKGSFSTLEIQRTEQGDSAMYLCASSLASSNTEAFFGQGTRLTVV.

The chain carries TRBV11-3 and TRBJ2-1; 7 nucleotides line up with TRBD1. After removal of 0 bases from V and 12 bases from J, the junction contained 11 bases not matched to a gene. The CDR3 consists of 15 residues. Looked up from germline, CDR1 is SGHNT and CDR2 is YENEEA. CDR3: CASSLEFQGVGTQFF. As DNA, the CDR3 is TGTGCCAGCAGCTTAGAATTTCAGGGGGTAGGGACGCAGTTCTTC.

The chain recombines TRBV5-1 with TRBJ2-1; weak D call: TRBD2 (6 bases). The V gene's germline CDR1 is SGHRS and CDR2 YFSETQ. Trimming removed 4 bases at V and 2 bases at J, with 22 bases between. This CDR3 spans 18 amino acids. CDR3 nucleotide sequence: TGCGCCAGCAGCACCCCTCCCGGGATGGGGGGAACCTACAATGAGCAGTTCTTC. Translation: CASSTPPGMGGTYNEQFF.

The chain recombines TRBV5-4 with TRBJ2-5; TRBD1 is a possible D gene (7 bases). The CDR3 spans 14 residues. Deletions cut 4 bases from V and 5 bases from J, with 15 bases between. CDR1 is SGHNT and CDR2 is YYREEE in the germline V gene (reference sequence). CDR3 DNA: TGTGCCAGCAGCCCCTCCAGGGGGGCGGAGACCCAGTACTTC. This encodes CASSPSRGAETQYF.

The chain carries TRBV10-3 and TRBJ2-7; the D is unclear. The CDR3 loop spans 12 amino acids. Trimming shortened V by 4 bases and J by 1 base, and 5 bases separated the two germline ends. Germline V gene lookup returns CDR1 ENHRY and CDR2 SYGVKD. The DNA of the CDR3 is TGTGCCATCAGTGCTAGGTCCTACGAGCAGTACTTC. Protein sequence: CAISARSYEQYF.

There are a few counts of this clone. This chain connects TRBV6-5 to TRBJ1-5, with D possibly matching TRBD1 (6 bases). V lost 6 bases to trimming and J lost 4 bases, with 13 bases between them. The germline CDR1 and CDR2 sequences are MNHEY and SVGAGI. CDR3 length: 14 residues. The CDR3 protein is CASSHGQTNQPQHF. The DNA for the CDR3 is TGTGCCAGCAGCCACGGACAGACTAATCAGCCCCAGCATTTT.

The chain is built from TRBV12-3 or TRBV12-4 and TRBJ2-1, with a weak D call TRBD2 (6 bases). The V end lost 6 bases, the J end lost 8 bases, and 11 bases lay between the germline ends. The CDR3 is 12 residues long. CDR3 nucleotides: TGTGCCAGCAGGACGACTAGTCATGAGCAGTTCTTC. Residues: CASRTTSHEQFF.

The chain combines TRBV6-5 with TRBJ2-5, with TRBD2 matching 7 bases. Germline CDR1 reads MNHEY; CDR2 reads SVGAGI. V shed 2 bases, J shed 4 bases, and the junction held 7 bases outside the gene matches. The length of the CDR3 is 15 residues. The CDR3 protein is CASSYTPGGRETQYF. CDR3 sequence (DNA): TGTGCCAGCAGTTACACCCCGGGAGGACGAGAGACCCAGTACTTC.

The chain couples TRBV5-1 to TRBJ2-1; 12 bases are shared with TRBD2. CDR1 is SGHRS and CDR2 is YFSETQ in the germline V gene. J gave up 7 bases and V 6 bases, and 17 bases lay outside the gene matches. The CDR3 is made up of 18 amino acids. CDR3 DNA sequence: TGCGCCAGCACCACCCCCCCAGGGCCGGGACTAGCGGGTAATGAGCAGTTCTTC. Translation: CASTTPPGPGLAGNEQFF. Based on the CDR3 plus reference TRBV5-1 and TRBJ2-1, the full variable domain is KAGVTQTPRYLIKTRGQQVTLSCSPISGHRSVSWYQQTPGQGLQFLFEYFSETQRNKGNFPGRFSGRQFSNSRSEMNVSTLELGDSALYLCASTTPPGPGLAGNEQFFGPGTRLTVL.

The chain employs TRBV18 and TRBJ1-2; D gene ambiguous. Germline V CDR1 and CDR2: KGHSH, LQKENI. V shed 2 bases and J shed 3 bases, with 13 bases lying between them. The CDR3 runs to 15 residues. CDR3 sequence (DNA): TGTGCCAGCTCACCATTCCCGGGTACGGACTATGGCTACACCTTC. Its protein product is CASSPFPGTDYGYTF.

V is TRBV7-6 and J is TRBJ2-2, with 12 positions matching TRBD2. Germline CDR1 is SGHVS and CDR2 is FNYEAQ. The CDR3 totals 20 residues. V lost 1 base to trimming and J lost 5 bases; unmatched junction nucleotides: 14. The CDR3 sequence is CASSLVWPSGRANRTGELFF. CDR3 bases: TGTGCCAGCAGCTTAGTTTGGCCTAGCGGGAGGGCCAATCGTACCGGGGAGCTGTTTTTT.

The CDR3 region is CASSLQTVRGEKLFF. The CDR3 DNA reads TGTGCCAGCAGCCTTCAGACAGTTAGAGGAGAAAAACTGTTTTTT. V is TRBV3-1 (or the pseudogene TRBV3-2) and J is TRBJ1-4; D possibly corresponds to TRBD1 (5 bases). In germline, CDR1 is LGHDT, CDR2 YNNKEL (reference sequence). Trimming took 4 bases from V and 8 from J, leaving 17 bases between them. The CDR3 contains 15 residues.

The chain is built from TRBV5-1 and TRBJ2-5; 7 positions match TRBD1. V lost 1 base and J lost 5; bases outside the gene matches: 2. Germline V gene lookup returns CDR1 SGHRS and CDR2 YFSETQ. This CDR3 has 13 amino acids. The CDR3 DNA sequence: TGCGCCAGCAGCTTGAAGGGGGCTGAGACCCAGTACTTC. Amino acids: CASSLKGAETQYF.